The 14 T cell receptor beta chains below were found in one sample sequenced in a study of T-cell memory formation after mild COVID-19. TCRdb re-derived calls from the 5' RACE reads in MiXCR, one entry per CDR3 protein. Of 250,000 to 300,000 distinct CDR3 sequences listed, 15% to 20% are singletons. Source material: PBMCs or a T cell subset sorted from them (not recorded which). These receptors were collected from a man aged 18 to 29 who had mild COVID-19 (a few samples of this study predate the infection). Cell type and time point are not known.

This clonotype was picked up a small number of times. The rearrangement links TRBV12-3 or TRBV12-4 to TRBJ1-4; D is undetermined. The CDR3 contains 13 residues. Trimming took off 5 bases at V and 5 bases at J, with 9 bases between the two ends. CDR3 nucleotides: TGTGCCAGCAGTCGCCTACCCAATGAAAAACTGTTTTTT. Its protein product is CASSRLPNEKLFF.

This clonotype was detected a few times. This sequence joins TRBV5-1 and TRBJ1-6, with TRBD1 matching over 8 bases. CDR1 is SGHRS, CDR2 YFSETQ, per germline. The CDR3 loop spans 13 amino acids. The trim removed 7 bases at V and 11 bases at J, leaving 8 bases unmatched. CDR3: CASGTGDRTPLHF. Written as DNA, the CDR3 is TGCGCCAGCGGGACAGGAGATAGGACACCCCTCCACTTT.

This clonotype has just a few counts. The chain couples TRBV4-2 to TRBJ2-5, with 11 bases matching TRBD1. Germline V gene lookup returns CDR1 LGHNA and CDR2 YNFKEQ. CDR3 length: 16 residues. J was trimmed by 5 bases and V by 5 bases; bases with no gene match: 10. The CDR3, as DNA: TGTGCCAGCAGCGAGATCGGACAGGGGGCGACGGAGACCCAGTACTTC. Translating it yields CASSEIGQGATETQYF.

This clonotype has a handful of counts. The chain has TRBV27 and TRBJ1-2, with D tentatively TRBD1 (6 bases). Trimming left V 8 bases short and J 8 bases short, with 18 bases between. Germline CDR1 MNHEY, CDR2 SMNVEV (reference sequence). The CDR3 has 13 amino acids. CDR3 DNA sequence: TGTGCCAGCTGGGGGGGGGCGCCCCGAGGCTACACCTTC. It translates to CASWGGAPRGYTF.

The V and J genes are TRBV2 and TRBJ2-7; TRBD2 aligns across 8 bases. With 10 bases clipped from V and 3 bases from J, the junction kept 2 bases outside the gene matches. This CDR3 comprises 11 residues. The germline CDR1 and CDR2 sequences are SNHLY and FYNNEI. The CDR3: CANGRGYEQYF. The CDR3 bases are TGTGCCAACGGGAGGGGCTACGAGCAGTACTTC. The full variable domain, its missing parts supplied by reference TRBV2 and TRBJ2-7, is EPEVTQTPSHQVTQMGQEVILRCVPISNHLYFYWYRQILGQKVEFLVSFYNNEISEKSEIFDDQFSVERPDGSNFTLKIRSTKLEDSAMYFCANGRGYEQYFGPGTRLTVT.

This clonotype was seen ten or more times. This rearrangement joins TRBV18 to TRBJ2-5; 8 bases agree with TRBD2. J lost 2 bases, V lost 3 bases, and 2 bases had no gene match. The length of the CDR3 is 14 residues. Germline CDR1 is KGHSH and CDR2 is LQKENI. The CDR3 nucleotides read TGTGCCAGCTCACCGGAGCGGGGGCAAGAGACCCAGTACTTC. It yields the protein CASSPERGQETQYF.

The chain has TRBV7-2 and TRBJ2-3, with a tentative D call TRBD1 (6 bases). Germline lookup yields CDR1 SGHTA and CDR2 FQGNSA. The length of the CDR3 is 13 residues. V shed 5 bases and J shed 8 bases, with 14 bases lying between them. This CDR3 reads CASSADRRGTQYF. The CDR3 coding sequence is TGTGCCAGCAGCGCCGACAGGAGAGGTACGCAGTATTTT.

This clonotype was picked up many times. The chain joins TRBV12-3 or TRBV12-4 to TRBJ2-3; D gene ambiguous. V was shortened by 5 bases and J by 2 bases, with 14 bases between the two germline ends. The CDR3 extends over 15 amino acids. The CDR3 protein is CASSPGAILTDTQYF. The DNA of the CDR3 is TGTGCCAGCAGTCCCGGCGCAATTCTCACAGATACGCAGTATTTT.

This clonotype was observed a few times. The CDR3 DNA is TGTGCCAGCAGCCCCGGGACAGGGAGCAATCAGCCCCAGCATTTT. It codes for CASSPGTGSNQPQHF. The J gene is TRBJ1-5, the V gene TRBV2, with 9 bases that match TRBD1. Germline lookup yields CDR1 SNHLY and CDR2 FYNNEI. Losses at the gene ends were 6 bases for V and 1 base for J; bases not matched to a gene: 4. The CDR3 loop spans 15 amino acids. The variable domain in full, completed from reference TRBV2 and TRBJ1-5, reads EPEVTQTPSHQVTQMGQEVILRCVPISNHLYFYWYRQILGQKVEFLVSFYNNEISEKSEIFDDQFSVERPDGSNFTLKIRSTKLEDSAMYFCASSPGTGSNQPQHFGDGTRLSIL.

This clonotype was observed a few times. The CDR3 nucleotides are TGTGCCAGCAGCCCGGGAGGGACAGCTGAGCAGTACGTC. Protein: CASSPGGTAEQYV. The genes are TRBV7-8 and TRBJ2-7, with D perhaps matching TRBD2 (8 bases). The CDR3 contains 13 residues. Trimming stripped 5 bases from V and 7 bases from J, with 15 bases between. Germline values: CDR1 SGHVS, CDR2 FQNEAQ.

This clonotype turned up a few times. The rearrangement links TRBV7-9 to TRBJ1-1, with 8 positions matching TRBD1. CDR1 is SEHNR, CDR2 FQNEAQ, per germline (reference sequence). The CDR3 runs to 12 residues. Trimming removed 1 base from V and 11 bases from J; junction bases left unmatched: 3. The CDR3 reads CASSLEDRAAFF. The CDR3 DNA reads as TGTGCCAGCAGCTTAGAGGACAGGGCGGCTTTCTTT.

The rearrangement joins TRBV9 to TRBJ2-3; D may correspond to TRBD1 or TRBD2 (5 bases each). Germline CDR1 is SGDLS and CDR2 is YYNGEE. Between the trimmed V and J ends, which lost 3 bases and 3 bases, there was a span of 17 bases. This CDR3 spans 16 amino acids. CDR3 sequence: CASSAPVGEPTDTQYF. The CDR3 nucleotides read TGTGCCAGCAGCGCTCCGGTGGGGGAACCTACAGATACGCAGTATTTT.

The chain recombines TRBV25-1 with TRBJ2-3, with D possibly TRBD2 on 6 matching bases. V shed 6 bases and J shed 3 bases, with 16 bases lying between them. CDR3 length equals 15 residues. Germline V CDR1 and CDR2: MGHDK, SYGVNS. The CDR3 DNA reads as TGTGCCAGCAGCTCTAGCGTGGAGAGAACAGATACGCAGTATTTT. It encodes CASSSSVERTDTQYF. Variable domain in full (rest from reference TRBV25-1 and TRBJ2-3): EADIYQTPRYLVIGTGKKITLECSQTMGHDKMYWYQQDPGMELHLIHYSYGVNSTEKGDLSSESTVSRIRTEHFPLTLESARPSHTSQYLCASSSSVERTDTQYFGPGTRLTVL.

The chain couples TRBV11-1 to TRBJ2-1; TRBD2 aligns across 11 bases. Trimming at V came to 4 bases and at J to 5 bases, leaving 10 bases not matched to a gene. This CDR3 contains 17 residues. Per germline, CDR1 SGHAT and CDR2 FQDESV (reference sequence). The CDR3 reads CASSSYVLAGGHNEQFF. CDR3 sequence (DNA): TGTGCCAGCAGCTCATACGTGCTAGCGGGGGGACACAATGAGCAGTTCTTC. The variable domain in full, completed from reference TRBV11-1 and TRBJ2-1, reads EAEVAQSPRYKITEKSQAVAFWCDPISGHATLYWYRQILGQGPELLVQFQDESVVDDSQLPKDRFSAERLKGVDSTLKIQPAELGDSAMYLCASSSYVLAGGHNEQFFGPGTRLTVL.